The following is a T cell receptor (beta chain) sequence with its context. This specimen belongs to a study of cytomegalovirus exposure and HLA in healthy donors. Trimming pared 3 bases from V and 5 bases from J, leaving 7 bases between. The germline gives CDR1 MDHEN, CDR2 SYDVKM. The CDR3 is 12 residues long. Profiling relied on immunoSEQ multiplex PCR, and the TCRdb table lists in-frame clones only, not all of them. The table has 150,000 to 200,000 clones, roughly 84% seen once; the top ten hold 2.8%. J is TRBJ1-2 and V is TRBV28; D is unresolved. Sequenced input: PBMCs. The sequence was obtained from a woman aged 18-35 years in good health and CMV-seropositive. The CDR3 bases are TGTGCCAGCAGTTTGGCAGCGTATGGCTACACCTTC. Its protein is CASSLAAYGYTF.